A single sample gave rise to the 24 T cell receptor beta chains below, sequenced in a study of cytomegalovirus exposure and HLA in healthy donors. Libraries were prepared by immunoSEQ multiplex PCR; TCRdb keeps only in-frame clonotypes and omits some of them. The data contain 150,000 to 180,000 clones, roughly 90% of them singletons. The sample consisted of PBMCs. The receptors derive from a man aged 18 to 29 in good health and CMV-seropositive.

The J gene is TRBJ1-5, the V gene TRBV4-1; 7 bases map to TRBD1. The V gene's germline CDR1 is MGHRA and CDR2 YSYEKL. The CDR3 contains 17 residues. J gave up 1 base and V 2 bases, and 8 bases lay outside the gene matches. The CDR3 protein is CASSQTRTGTSNQPQHF. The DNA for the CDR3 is TGCGCCAGCAGCCAAACCCGGACAGGAACCAGCAATCAGCCCCAGCATTTT.

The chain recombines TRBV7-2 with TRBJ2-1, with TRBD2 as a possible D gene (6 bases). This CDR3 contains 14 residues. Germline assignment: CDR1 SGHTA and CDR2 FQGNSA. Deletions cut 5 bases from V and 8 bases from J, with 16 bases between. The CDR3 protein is CASSLITSSDEQFF. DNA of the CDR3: TGTGCCAGCAGCCTAATTACTAGCAGCGATGAGCAGTTCTTC. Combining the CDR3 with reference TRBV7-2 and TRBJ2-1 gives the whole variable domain GAGVSQSPSNKVTEKGKDVELRCDPISGHTALYWYRQSLGQGLEFLIYFQGNSAPDKSGLPSDRFSAERTGGSVSTLTIQRTQQEDSAVYLCASSLITSSDEQFFGPGTRLTVL.

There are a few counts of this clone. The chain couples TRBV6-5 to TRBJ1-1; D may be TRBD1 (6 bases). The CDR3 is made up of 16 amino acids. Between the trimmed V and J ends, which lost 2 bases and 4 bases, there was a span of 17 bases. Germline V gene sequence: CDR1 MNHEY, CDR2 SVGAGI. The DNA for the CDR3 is TGTGCCAGCAGTTACGCAATGGGACAAACTAGCACTGAAGCTTTCTTT. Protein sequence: CASSYAMGQTSTEAFF.

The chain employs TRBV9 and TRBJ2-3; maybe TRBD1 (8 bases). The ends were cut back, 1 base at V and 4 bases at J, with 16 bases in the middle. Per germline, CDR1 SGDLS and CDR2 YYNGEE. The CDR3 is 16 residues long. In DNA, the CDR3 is TGTGCCAGCAGCGTATACAGGGGGGGCGCCGCAGATACGCAGTATTTT. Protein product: CASSVYRGGAADTQYF. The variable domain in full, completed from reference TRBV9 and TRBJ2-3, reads DSGVTQTPKHLITATGQRVTLRCSPRSGDLSVYWYQQSLDQGLQFLIQYYNGEERAKGNILERFSAQQFPDLHSELNLSSLELGDSALYFCASSVYRGGAADTQYFGPGTRLTVL.

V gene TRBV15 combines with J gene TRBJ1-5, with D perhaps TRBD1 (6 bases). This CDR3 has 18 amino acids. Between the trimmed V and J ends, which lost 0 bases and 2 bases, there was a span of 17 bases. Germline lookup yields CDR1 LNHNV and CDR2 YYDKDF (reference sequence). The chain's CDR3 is CATSRDRDKGGGNQPQHF. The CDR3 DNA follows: TGTGCCACCAGCAGAGACCGGGACAAAGGGGGAGGCAATCAGCCCCAGCATTTT.

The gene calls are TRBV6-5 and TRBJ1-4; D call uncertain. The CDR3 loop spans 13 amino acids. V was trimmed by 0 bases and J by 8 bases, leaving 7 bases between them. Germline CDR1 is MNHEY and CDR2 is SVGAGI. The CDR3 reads CASSYSTGEKLFF. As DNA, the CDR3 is TGTGCCAGCAGTTACTCGACGGGGGAAAAACTGTTTTTT.

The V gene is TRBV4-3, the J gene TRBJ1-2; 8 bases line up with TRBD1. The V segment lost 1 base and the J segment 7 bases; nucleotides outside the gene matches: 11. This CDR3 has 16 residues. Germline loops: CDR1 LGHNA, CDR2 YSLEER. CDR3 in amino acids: CASSQVGADRAGGYTF. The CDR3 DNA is TGCGCCAGCAGCCAAGTTGGCGCGGACAGGGCGGGTGGCTACACCTTC.

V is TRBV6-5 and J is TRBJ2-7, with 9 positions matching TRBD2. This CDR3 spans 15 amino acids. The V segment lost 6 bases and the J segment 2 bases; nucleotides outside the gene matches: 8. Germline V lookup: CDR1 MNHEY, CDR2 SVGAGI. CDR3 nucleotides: TGTGCCAGCAGGGAGGGACTAGCTCACCCCTACGAGCAGTACTTC. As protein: CASREGLAHPYEQYF.

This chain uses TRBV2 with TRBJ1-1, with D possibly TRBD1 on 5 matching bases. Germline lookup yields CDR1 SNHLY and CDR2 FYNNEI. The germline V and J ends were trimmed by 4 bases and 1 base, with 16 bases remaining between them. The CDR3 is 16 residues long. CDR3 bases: TGTGCCAGCAGTGGATTACAGGTCTACACGAACACTGAAGCTTTCTTT. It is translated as CASSGLQVYTNTEAFF.

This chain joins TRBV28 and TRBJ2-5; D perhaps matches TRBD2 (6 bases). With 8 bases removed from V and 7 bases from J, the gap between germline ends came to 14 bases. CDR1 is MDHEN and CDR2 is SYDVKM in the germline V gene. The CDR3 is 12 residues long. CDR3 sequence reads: CASFGAEGTQYF. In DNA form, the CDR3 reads TGTGCCAGCTTCGGGGCGGAGGGGACCCAGTACTTC.

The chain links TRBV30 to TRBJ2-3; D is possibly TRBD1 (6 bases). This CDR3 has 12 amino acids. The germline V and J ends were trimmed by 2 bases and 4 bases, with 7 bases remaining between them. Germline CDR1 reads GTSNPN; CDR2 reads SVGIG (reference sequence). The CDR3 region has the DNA TGTGCCTGGAGTCCAGGGGCAGATACGCAGTATTTT. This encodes CAWSPGADTQYF. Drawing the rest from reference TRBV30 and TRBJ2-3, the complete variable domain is SQTIHQWPATLVQPVGSPLSLECTVEGTSNPNLYWYRQAAGRGLQLLFYSVGIGQISSEVPQNLSASRPQDRQFILSSKKLLLSDSGFYLCAWSPGADTQYFGPGTRLTVL.

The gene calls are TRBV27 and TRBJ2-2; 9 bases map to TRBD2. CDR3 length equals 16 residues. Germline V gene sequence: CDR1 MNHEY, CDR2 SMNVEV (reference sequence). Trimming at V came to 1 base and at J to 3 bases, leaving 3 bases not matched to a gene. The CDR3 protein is CASSLLAGAYTGELFF. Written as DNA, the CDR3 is TGTGCCAGCAGTTTATTAGCGGGGGCCTACACCGGGGAGCTGTTTTTT.

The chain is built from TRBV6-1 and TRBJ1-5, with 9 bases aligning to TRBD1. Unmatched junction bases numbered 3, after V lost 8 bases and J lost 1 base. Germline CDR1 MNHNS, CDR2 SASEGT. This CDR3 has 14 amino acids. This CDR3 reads CASLQGASNQPQHF. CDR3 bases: TGTGCCAGCCTACAGGGGGCGAGCAATCAGCCCCAGCATTTT.

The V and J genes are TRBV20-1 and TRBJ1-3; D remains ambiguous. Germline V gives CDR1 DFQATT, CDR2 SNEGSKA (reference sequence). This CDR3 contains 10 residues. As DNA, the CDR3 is TGCAGCTTCGTTGGAAACACCATATATTTT. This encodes CSFVGNTIYF.

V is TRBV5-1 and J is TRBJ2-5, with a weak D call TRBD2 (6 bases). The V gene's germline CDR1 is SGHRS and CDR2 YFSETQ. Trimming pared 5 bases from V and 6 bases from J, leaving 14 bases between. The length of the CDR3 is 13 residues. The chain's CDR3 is CASSPGTGKTQYF. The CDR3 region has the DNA TGCGCCAGCAGTCCCGGGACTGGGAAGACCCAGTACTTC.

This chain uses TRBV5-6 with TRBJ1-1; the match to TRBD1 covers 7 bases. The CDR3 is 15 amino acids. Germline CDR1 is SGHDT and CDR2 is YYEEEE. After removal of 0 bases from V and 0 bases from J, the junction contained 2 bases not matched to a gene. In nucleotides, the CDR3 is TGTGCCAGCAGCTTGGGACAGGGTCTGAACACTGAAGCTTTCTTT. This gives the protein CASSLGQGLNTEAFF.

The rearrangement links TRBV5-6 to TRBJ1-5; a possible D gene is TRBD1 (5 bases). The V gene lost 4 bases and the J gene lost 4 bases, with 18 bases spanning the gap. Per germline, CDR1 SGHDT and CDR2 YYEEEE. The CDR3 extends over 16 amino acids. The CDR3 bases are TGTGCCAGCAGCCTGAGGGTGACGGGGGGTAATCAGCCCCAGCATTTT. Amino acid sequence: CASSLRVTGGNQPQHF.

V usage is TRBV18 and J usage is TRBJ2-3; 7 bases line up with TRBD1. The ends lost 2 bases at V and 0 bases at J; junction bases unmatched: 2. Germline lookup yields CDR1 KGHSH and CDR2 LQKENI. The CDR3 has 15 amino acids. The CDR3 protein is CASSPSTGSTDTQYF. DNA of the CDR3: TGTGCCAGCTCACCATCGACAGGGAGCACAGATACGCAGTATTTT.

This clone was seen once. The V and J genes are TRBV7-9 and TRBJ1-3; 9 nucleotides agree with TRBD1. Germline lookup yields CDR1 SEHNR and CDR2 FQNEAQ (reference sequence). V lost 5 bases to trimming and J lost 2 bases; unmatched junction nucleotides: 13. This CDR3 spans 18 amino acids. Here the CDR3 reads CASSPILGTGITGNTIYF. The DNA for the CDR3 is TGTGCCAGCAGCCCAATTCTGGGGACAGGGATCACTGGAAACACCATATATTTT.

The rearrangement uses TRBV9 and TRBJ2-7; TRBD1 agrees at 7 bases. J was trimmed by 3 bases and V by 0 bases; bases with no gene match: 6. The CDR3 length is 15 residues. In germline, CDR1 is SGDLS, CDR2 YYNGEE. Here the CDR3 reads CASSVGQGQIYEQYF. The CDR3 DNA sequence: TGTGCCAGCAGCGTAGGACAGGGTCAGATCTACGAGCAGTACTTC.

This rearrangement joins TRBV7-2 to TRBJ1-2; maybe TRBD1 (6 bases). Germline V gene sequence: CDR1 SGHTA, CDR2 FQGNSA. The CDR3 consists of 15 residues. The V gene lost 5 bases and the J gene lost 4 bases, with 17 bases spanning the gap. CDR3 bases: TGTGCCAGCAGCCCCGGGGAGGGGGTCTTCTATGGCTACACCTTC. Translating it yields CASSPGEGVFYGYTF.

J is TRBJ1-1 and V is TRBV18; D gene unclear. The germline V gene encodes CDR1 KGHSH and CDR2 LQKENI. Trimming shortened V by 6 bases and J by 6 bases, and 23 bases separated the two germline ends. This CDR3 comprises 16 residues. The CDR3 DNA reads TGTGCCAGCTCTCACGTGGGTAAGTCCGGGTCGGCTGAAGCTTTCTTT. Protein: CASSHVGKSGSAEAFF.

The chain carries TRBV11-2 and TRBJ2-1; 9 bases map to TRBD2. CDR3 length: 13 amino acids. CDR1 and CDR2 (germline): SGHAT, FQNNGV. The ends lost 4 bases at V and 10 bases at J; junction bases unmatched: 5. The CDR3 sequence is CASSSGTSNEQFF. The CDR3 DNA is TGTGCCAGCAGCTCCGGGACTAGCAACGAGCAGTTCTTC.

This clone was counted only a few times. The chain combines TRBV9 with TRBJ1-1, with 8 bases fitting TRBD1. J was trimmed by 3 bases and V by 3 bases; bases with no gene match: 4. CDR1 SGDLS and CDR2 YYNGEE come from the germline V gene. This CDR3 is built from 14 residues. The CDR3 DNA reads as TGTGCCAGCAGCGCCTCGACAGGGGACACTGAAGCTTTCTTT. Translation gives CASSASTGDTEAFF.